Given below is one T cell receptor beta chain in context. The data are from a study of T cells in Graves' hyperthyroidism and ophthalmopathy. Researchers amplified the TCR beta CDR3 regions from RNA transcripts. Primed by the HTBI set, a first-round RT-PCR was run on the TCR CDR3. One entry per CDR3 protein, called by TCRdb with MiXCR from the multiplex PCR reads. This repertoire shows over 350,000 distinct CDR3 sequences, approximately 17% found once; its top ten account for 40%. Sequenced input: blood. This clonotype was sampled from a man between 18 and 29 years old with Graves' ophthalmopathy.

DNA for the CDR3: TGCGCCAGCAGCCAAAGGCCGCTGGAGACCCAGTACTTC. Its protein product is CASSQRPLETQYF. This chain uses TRBV4-1 with TRBJ2-5; D unresolved. The CDR3 contains 13 residues. The germline V gene has CDR1 MGHRA and CDR2 YSYEKL. V lost 2 bases and J 5 bases, leaving 9 bases between the germline ends.